This T cell receptor (beta chain) was sequenced in a study of cytomegalovirus exposure and HLA in healthy donors. The study, taken as a whole, reports: Overall, approximately 150 TCR beta chains were annotated as cytomegalovirus-associated. Reports showed the classifier diagnosing cytomegalovirus status with high specificity and sensitivity. There were some public TCRs occurring in many donors, but most TCR sequences were rare.

To note about this clone: Its antigen is unidentified.

Germline CDR1 SGHNT, CDR2 YYREEE (reference sequence). This CDR3 contains 15 residues. Trimming took 3 bases from V and 4 from J; bases not matched to a gene: 8. Only in-frame clones appear in the TCRdb table, and some are missing; sequencing was by immunoSEQ multiplex PCR. The data contain 150,000 or so clones, around 84% of them singletons. A roughly 120-subject validation cohort, separate from the roughly 670-subject first cohort, supplied the donors. Sequenced material: PBMCs. The source is a human donor in good health. The chain has TRBV5-4 and TRBJ2-7, with 9 bases aligning to TRBD1. DNA for the CDR3: TGTGCCAGCAGCTGGACCAGACAGGGGGGATACGAGCAGTACTTC. Translated: CASSWTRQGGYEQYF.